This T cell receptor (beta chain) came from a study of cytomegalovirus exposure and HLA in healthy donors. The overall study: The 120 validation repertoires matched the roughly 630 first-cohort repertoires in platform, a later analysis reported.

In germline, CDR1 is SGHVS, CDR2 FQNEAQ. The CDR3 runs 14 residues. V lost 8 bases and J 2 bases, leaving 13 bases between the germline ends. Here immunoSEQ multiplex PCR was the method, and the copy in TCRdb shows in-frame clones only, minus some. The profile covers around 150,000 clones, with almost 85% appearing a single time and roughly 10% taken by the ten largest. The sequence derives from a man aged 25-45 years in good health and CMV-seropositive. Specimen: PBMCs. The rearrangement joins TRBV7-8 to TRBJ1-3; D is unresolved. The CDR3 here is CASGGSSTGNTIYF. The CDR3 nucleotides are TGTGCCAGCGGAGGCAGCTCCACTGGAAACACCATATATTTT.